The rows below give T cell receptor beta chains drawn from one sample of a study of CD8 T cells in ankylosing spondylitis. MiXCR, run by TCRdb on the 5' RACE reads, gives a single entry per CDR3 protein. Altogether about 150,000 distinct CDR3 sequences are present, roughly 44% being singletons, with the ten largest covering roughly 15%. The sample comprised synovial fluid, either unsorted or a sorted T cell fraction (not recorded which). The receptors come from a male donor with ankylosing spondylitis. Each CDR3 is given with its conserved first and last residue. For some rows the clone size is stated as once, few or many, or as a class when expanded; others skip it.

>TRBJ2-7|.|TRBV14
CASSLLAGGSSYEQYF
>TRBJ2-7|few|TRBV12-3/TRBV12-4
CASSLGTGADEQYF
>TRBJ2-5|few|TRBV20-1
CSARDLRVAGPASSLPETQYF
>TRBJ2-2|few|TRBV11-1
CASSFREKQGSNTGELFF
>TRBJ1-3|.|TRBV7-9
CASSPRTVSGNTIYF
>TRBJ2-4|.|TRBV10-3
CAISEYRGILAKNIQYF
>TRBJ2-1|.|TRBV30
CAWRTGNEQFF
>TRBJ2-7|.|TRBV4-1
CASSQDLTSGATYEQYF
>TRBJ1-1|.|TRBV28
CASRDLNFAPSEAFF
>TRBJ2-7|.|TRBV7-9
CASSFLVGSGDEQYF
>TRBJ2-7|.|TRBV7-9
CASSSPTGRYEQYF
>TRBJ2-3|.|TRBV7-2
CASSLSSPDTQYF
>TRBJ2-2|.|TRBV27
CASSLSQFTGELFF
>TRBJ1-1|.|TRBV21-1
CASSSRSMNTEAFF
>TRBJ2-3|.|TRBV7-9
CASSFGRFTSTDTQYF
>TRBJ2-5|few|TRBV11-1
CASSFPTEDRVPQETQYF
>TRBJ1-5|.|TRBV3-1
CASSPTNARGLQPQHF
>TRBJ1-1|.|TRBV4-1
CASSPPSENTEAFF
>TRBJ2-1|.|TRBV10-3
CAELWDEQFF
>TRBJ2-7|once|TRBV3-1
CASTLRLAGGYEQYF
>TRBJ2-1|.|TRBV3-1
CASSQDWGEGTSYNEQFF
>TRBJ1-6|.|TRBV5-1
CASSLGDPGSPLHF
>TRBJ1-1|.|TRBV12-3/TRBV12-4
CASSYTGINTEAFF
>TRBJ1-2|.|TRBV6-5
CASSWVRPTGNYGYTF
>TRBJ1-1|.|TRBV20-1
CSATDREPEAFF
>TRBJ2-1|.|TRBV5-5
CASSLVGTPYNEQFF
>TRBJ2-5|.|TRBV7-8
CASSSYSVGSQETQYF
>TRBJ2-7|.|TRBV30
CAWGQGWDEQYF
>TRBJ2-7|once|TRBV7-2
CASSLVPRLAGPYEQYF
>TRBJ2-4|.|TRBV10-3
CAISESGGVKNIQYF
>TRBJ2-1|few|TRBV7-6
CASSLWVAGGNEQFF
>TRBJ1-5|.|TRBV12-3/TRBV12-4
CASSLVINQPQHF
>TRBJ2-7|.|TRBV28
CASSFTGEQYF
>TRBJ1-5|.|TRBV12-3/TRBV12-4
CASSPGDQPQHF
>TRBJ2-1|.|TRBV4-1
CASSQVTSGGLNNEQFF
>TRBJ2-1|.|TRBV12-3/TRBV12-4
CASSPTTAPRSSYNEQFF
>TRBJ2-3|few|TRBV30
CAWSAGAGDTQYF
>TRBJ2-1|many|TRBV5-1
CASSPGLADNEQFF
>TRBJ2-1|few|TRBV4-3
CASSQNSGTSYNEQFF
>TRBJ2-7|.|TRBV12-3/TRBV12-4
CASSWTGRYEQYF
>TRBJ1-5|once|TRBV11-2
CASSPLVQGNQPQHF
>TRBJ2-2|.|TRBV15
CATSDLVGVANTGELFF
>TRBJ1-3|.|TRBV12-3/TRBV12-4
CASSPIYF
>TRBJ2-7|.|TRBV4-3
CASSQDSQARNEQYF
>TRBJ1-1|few|TRBV12-3/TRBV12-4
CASTKWGALGTEAFF
>TRBJ2-7|few|TRBV5-6
CASSRAGTGGGEQYF
>TRBJ2-7|once|TRBV3-1
CASSQDRGPREQYF
>TRBJ2-1|.|TRBV19
CASRRGGRDNEQFF
>TRBJ2-4|once|TRBV4-2
CASSQDQGQVSKNIQYF
>TRBJ2-2|.|TRBV11-3
CASSLGGLTGELFF
>TRBJ2-2|.|TRBV6-2/TRBV6-3
CASGPYGDTGELFF
>TRBJ2-7|.|TRBV4-2
CASRVAGGPPYEQYF